These 9 T cell receptor beta chains share one sample of origin, sequenced in a study of T cell clonality in common variable immunodeficiency (dated by TCRdb to about 2015). No antigens are known for them. To prepare the library, the immunoSEQ multiplex PCR assay was applied. The source is immuneACCESS, and TCRdb retained only in-frame sequences with V and J called. Part of the clones is not carried over; for the studies checked, unresolved V genes explain less than half of this, and the remainder is unexplained. In this sample the table shows 20,000 to 30,000 clones, and no singletons are among them. The top ten clonotypes cover roughly 9% of the sample. Summary of the overall study and its limitations: Reportedly, TCRbeta sequences from CVID had fewer deletions and N-nucleotide insertions, and highly modified clones with 13 or more V deletions were absent from CVID.

Sequenced input: peripheral blood mononuclear cells. The receptor source for this set is a human donor with common variable immunodeficiency.

A word on this clone: The read stops 3 residues short of the end of the CDR3; the missing end is completed from the germline J gene. This chain joins TRBV5-1 and TRBJ1-4, with D perhaps matching TRBD1 (5 bases). Trimming pared 3 bases from V and 3 bases from J, leaving 15 bases between. Germline V gives CDR1 SGHRS, CDR2 YFSETQ. CDR3 length: 16 residues. Partial CDR3 DNA: TGCGCCAGCAGCTCCCTCAGCGGGACCCCTAATGAAAAA. Its translation: CASSSLSGTPNEK. The complete CDR3 reads CASSSLSGTPNEKLFF. Looking up the rest from reference TRBV5-1 and TRBJ1-4 gives the full variable domain: KAGVTQTPRYLIKTRGQQVTLSCSPISGHRSVSWYQQTPGQGLQFLFEYFSETQRNKGNFPGRFSGRQFSNSRSEMNVSTLELGDSALYLCASSSLSGTPNEKLFFGSGTQLSVL.

This clone was counted many times. The observed sequence ends 3 residues before the CDR3 terminus, with the missing tail filled in from the germline J gene. The chain carries TRBV5-1 and TRBJ2-3; a possible D gene is TRBD1 (5 bases). The V gene's germline CDR1 is SGHRS and CDR2 YFSETQ. The length of the CDR3 is 14 residues. The ends were cut back, 0 bases at V and 5 bases at J, with 10 bases in the middle. The sequenced CDR3 bases are TGCGCCAGCAGCTTGGGGGGCTATCAAGATACG. Translated: CASSLGGYQDT. In full, the CDR3 reads CASSLGGYQDTQYF.

This clone was detected a few times. The read is 3 residues too short to cover the CDR3 end, so that end is filled in from the germline J gene. The chain combines TRBV2 with TRBJ1-2; no clear D gene. CDR1 is SNHLY, CDR2 FYNNEI, per germline. The ends were cut back, 6 bases at V and 4 bases at J, with 9 bases in the middle. The CDR3 loop spans 12 amino acids. CDR3 bases read: TGTGCCAGCAGGCAGAGTTTCTATGGC. Amino acid sequence: CASRQSFYG. The entire CDR3 protein is CASRQSFYGYTF.

Details on this clone: Coverage ceases 3 residues before the CDR3 finishes, and the germline J gene fills in the end. The rearrangement joins TRBV5-6 to TRBJ2-7, with D possibly being TRBD1 (6 bases). CDR1 and CDR2 from the germline V gene are SGHDT and YYEEEE. The CDR3 loop spans 14 amino acids. With 0 bases removed from V and 5 bases from J, the gap between germline ends came to 12 bases. The CDR3 here is CASSLGQEQDEQYF. The covered CDR3 bases are TGTGCCAGCAGCTTGGGACAGGAGCAGGACGAG.

As concerns this clone: Coverage ceases 3 residues before the CDR3 finishes, and the germline J gene fills in the end. The V gene is TRBV18, the J gene TRBJ2-1; 12 bases are a match to TRBD2. CDR1 KGHSH and CDR2 LQKENI come from the germline V gene. CDR3 length equals 15 residues. V was pared by 6 bases and J by 4 bases, with 4 bases of the junction left unmatched. CDR3 in amino acids: CASSGLAGTYNEQFF. CDR3 DNA (partial): TGTGCCAGCTCCGGACTAGCGGGAACTTACAATGAG. Based on the CDR3 plus reference TRBV18 and TRBJ2-1, the full variable domain is NAGVMQNPRHLVRRRGQEARLRCSPMKGHSHVYWYRQLPEEGLKFMVYLQKENIIDESGMPKERFSAEFPKEGPSILRIQQVVRGDSAAYFCASSGLAGTYNEQFFGPGTRLTVL.

This clone turned up a few times. The read ends 3 residues early relative to the CDR3; the germline J gene fills the gap. This rearrangement joins TRBV6-1 to TRBJ2-3; TRBD2 aligns across 10 bases. The trim removed 2 bases at V and 2 bases at J, leaving 4 bases unmatched. The CDR3 extends over 16 amino acids. CDR1 MNHNS and CDR2 SASEGT come from the germline V gene. The part of the CDR3 DNA that was read is TGTGCCAGCAGTGAACAGAGCGGGGGGGCCACAGATACG. Amino acids: CASSEQSGGATDT. The CDR3 reads in full as CASSEQSGGATDTQYF.

This clone was detected many times. The CDR3 end lies 3 residues beyond the end of the read and is filled in from the germline J gene. The chain has TRBV29-1 and TRBJ2-1; 8 bases map to TRBD2. The germline CDR1 and CDR2 sequences are SQVTM and ANQGSEA. The V gene end was trimmed by 3 bases and the J gene end by 7 bases; junction bases not matched to a gene: 5. The CDR3 totals 13 residues. Partial CDR3 DNA: TGCAGCGTTGAGGGAACGGGGGGGAATGAG. This encodes CSVEGTGGNE. The entire CDR3 protein reads CSVEGTGGNEQFF.

This clone was observed at least ten times. The observed sequence ends 3 residues before the CDR3 terminus, with the missing tail filled in from the germline J gene. The rearrangement joins TRBV7-9 to TRBJ2-2; TRBD2 agrees at 9 bases. Germline CDR1 reads SEHNR; CDR2 reads FQNEAQ (reference sequence). The junction had 7 bases not matched to a gene; V was cut back by 5 bases and J by 6 bases. The CDR3 extends over 15 amino acids. CDR3 loop: CASSPRLAVPGELFF. The sequenced CDR3 bases are TGTGCCAGCAGCCCTAGACTAGCGGTACCCGGGGAG.

This clone was observed a few times. The DNA ends 3 residues before the CDR3 does, and the rest of the CDR3 is filled in from the germline J gene. V usage is TRBV19 and J usage is TRBJ2-7; tentatively, D is TRBD1 (5 bases). The germline V gene encodes CDR1 LNHDA and CDR2 SQIVND (reference sequence). V lost 1 base and J lost 6, with 10 bases in between. The CDR3 is made up of 13 amino acids. CDR3 protein: CASSIGQGGEQYF. The sequenced CDR3 bases are TGTGCCAGTAGTATAGGGCAGGGCGGCGAG.